This TCR beta chain is drawn from a study of CXCR3-negative and CXCR3-positive naive CD8 T cells. Identification of naive CD8+ T cells rested on CD45RO-CCR7+CD27+CD95- status. As concerns this clonotype: Its antigen is still unknown.

Study-level findings and limits: Hydrophobicity of TRB CDR3s was greater in CXCR3-positive naive cells than in CXCR3-negative naive cells. Diversity proved comparably high across both naive subsets and much lower in memory CD8+ cells. Freshly isolated PBMCs were used in most assays, given partial CXCR3 loss after freezing.

5' RACE that incorporated UMI labels was used to prepare the TRB cDNA libraries. For each CDR3 protein, TCRdb gives one entry from its re-call of the 5' RACE reads, without DNA. The sample table includes 50,000 to 65,000 distinct CDR3 sequences. The TCR comes from a human donor in good health. Some clones in this sample may be carry-over from other donors' samples. The sequencing sample was made of naive CXCR3- CD8+ T cells from blood. The sample's subset: CD45RO-CCR7+CD27+CD95- naive CD8+ T cells lacking CXCR3 (TNR3-).

CDR3 sequence reads: CASLGPNQPQHF. The chain couples TRBV12-3 or TRBV12-4 to TRBJ1-5. The CDR3 spans 12 residues.